Listed here are 18 T cell receptor beta chains from one sample, sequenced in a study of blood T cell repertoires in COVID-19. Libraries were prepared by immunoSEQ multiplex PCR; TCRdb keeps only in-frame clonotypes and omits some of them. The sample includes fewer than 400,000 clones, 89% of them seen just once. The sequenced sample was peripheral blood. The receptor source for this set is a woman in her 30s with COVID-19, enrolled during active disease.

The V and J genes are TRBV5-4 and TRBJ2-5; 8 bases are a match to TRBD2. From germline, CDR1 is SGHNT and CDR2 YYREEE (reference sequence). V lost 4 bases and J lost 5; bases outside the gene matches: 13. The CDR3 runs 16 residues. This CDR3 reads CASSRISAGVRETQYF. CDR3 nucleotide sequence: TGTGCCAGCAGCCGGATATCAGCGGGGGTGAGGGAGACCCAGTACTTC.

The V gene is TRBV27, the J gene TRBJ2-2, with D maybe TRBD1 (6 bases). Trimming pared 3 bases from V and 5 bases from J, leaving 10 bases between. Germline V gene lookup returns CDR1 MNHEY and CDR2 SMNVEV (reference sequence). The CDR3 sequence is 14 residues long. The DNA of the CDR3 is TGTGCCAGCAGTTTGTACAGGGATACCGGGGAGCTGTTTTTT. Amino acids: CASSLYRDTGELFF.

This clone has just one count. The genes are TRBV10-3 and TRBJ1-4; the D gene is possibly TRBD1 (5 bases). The germline V gene encodes CDR1 ENHRY and CDR2 SYGVKD. V dropped 7 bases and J dropped 4 bases, with 10 bases sitting between them. The CDR3 has 13 residues. The CDR3 nucleotides are TGTGCCATCAATAACAGGAGTAATGAAAAACTGTTTTTT. It encodes CAINNRSNEKLFF.

The CDR3 nucleotides read TGTGCCAGCAGTCCGGGACTAGCGGGGAGCACAGATACGCAGTATTTT. Its translation is CASSPGLAGSTDTQYF. This chain links TRBV2 with TRBJ2-3, with 13 bases matching TRBD2. The CDR3 totals 16 residues. From germline, CDR1 is SNHLY and CDR2 FYNNEI. Trimming removed 5 bases from V and 0 bases from J; junction bases left unmatched: 2.

A single count supports this clone. This chain joins TRBV10-1 and TRBJ2-2; 11 nucleotides line up with TRBD2. The trim removed 6 bases at V and 4 bases at J, leaving 1 base unmatched. The CDR3 has 14 amino acids. Germline V gene lookup returns CDR1 WNHNN and CDR2 SYGVQD (reference sequence). The CDR3 loop reads CASSGTSGTGELFF. DNA of the CDR3: TGCGCCAGCAGCGGGACTAGCGGCACCGGGGAGCTGTTTTTT.

The V call is TRBV19, the J call TRBJ1-1, with D unresolved. From germline, CDR1 is LNHDA and CDR2 SQIVND (reference sequence). V was clipped by 2 bases and J by 1 base, with 14 bases between them. The CDR3 loop spans 16 amino acids. The CDR3 DNA follows: TGTGCCAGTAGTATACGCGGGGAGGTCCAGAACACTGAAGCTTTCTTT. Amino acid sequence: CASSIRGEVQNTEAFF. Combining the CDR3 with reference TRBV19 and TRBJ1-1 gives the whole variable domain DGGITQSPKYLFRKEGQNVTLSCEQNLNHDAMYWYRQDPGQGLRLIYYSQIVNDFQKGDIAEGYSVSREKKESFPLTVTSAQKNPTAFYLCASSIRGEVQNTEAFFGQGTRLTVV.

This chain joins TRBV19 and TRBJ1-1; TRBD1 agrees at 9 bases. In germline, CDR1 is LNHDA, CDR2 SQIVND (reference sequence). CDR3 length equals 15 residues. The V and J ends lost 6 bases and 3 bases, in that order; junction bases with no gene match: 8. The CDR3 reads CASRTGQGTYTEAFF. DNA for the CDR3: TGTGCCAGTAGAACGGGACAGGGAACATACACTGAAGCTTTCTTT.

The table lists this clone with a count of one. The chain links TRBV4-3 to TRBJ2-5, with 10 bases matching TRBD2. With 0 bases clipped from V and 4 bases from J, the junction kept 14 bases outside the gene matches. This CDR3 is 19 amino acids long. Germline V gene sequence: CDR1 LGHNA, CDR2 YSLEER. The CDR3 protein is CASSQDLWSAGGPRETQYF. CDR3 coding DNA: TGCGCCAGCAGCCAAGATCTCTGGTCAGCGGGGGGGCCTAGAGAGACCCAGTACTTC.

This chain links TRBV5-1 with TRBJ1-2; D not certain. Germline V lookup: CDR1 SGHRS, CDR2 YFSETQ. With 2 bases removed from V and 2 bases from J, the gap between germline ends came to 13 bases. The CDR3 has 15 residues. The CDR3 region is CASSFNQRTNYGYTF. The CDR3 coding sequence is TGCGCCAGCAGCTTCAATCAGCGAACGAACTATGGCTACACCTTC. The entire variable domain, with the rest obtained from reference TRBV5-1 and TRBJ1-2, is as follows: KAGVTQTPRYLIKTRGQQVTLSCSPISGHRSVSWYQQTPGQGLQFLFEYFSETQRNKGNFPGRFSGRQFSNSRSEMNVSTLELGDSALYLCASSFNQRTNYGYTFGSGTRLTVV.

This clone was seen just once. The rearrangement joins TRBV2 to TRBJ1-5, with TRBD1 identical over 10 bases. In germline, CDR1 is SNHLY, CDR2 FYNNEI. Unmatched junction bases numbered 9, after V lost 7 bases and J lost 6 bases. The CDR3 extends over 15 amino acids. CDR3 DNA sequence: TGTGCCAGCAACAGCCGGGACAGGGGAAGTCAGCCCCAGCATTTT. Translation: CASNSRDRGSQPQHF.

This chain joins TRBV5-1 and TRBJ1-6; 7 bases map to TRBD1. CDR1 and CDR2 from the germline V gene are SGHRS and YFSETQ. The CDR3 covers 16 residues. Losses at the gene ends were 2 bases for V and 7 bases for J; bases not matched to a gene: 9. The chain's CDR3 is CASSFRFGTENSPLHF. The CDR3 DNA reads TGCGCCAGCAGCTTCAGGTTCGGGACAGAGAATTCACCCCTCCACTTT. The full variable domain, with the rest looked up from reference TRBV5-1 and TRBJ1-6, is KAGVTQTPRYLIKTRGQQVTLSCSPISGHRSVSWYQQTPGQGLQFLFEYFSETQRNKGNFPGRFSGRQFSNSRSEMNVSTLELGDSALYLCASSFRFGTENSPLHFGNGTRLTVT.

V usage is TRBV25-1 and J usage is TRBJ2-1; 11 bases agree with TRBD2. Germline CDR1 reads MGHDK; CDR2 reads SYGVNS. Unmatched junction bases numbered 13, after V lost 6 bases and J lost 9 bases. CDR3 length: 16 amino acids. CDR3 bases: TGTGCCAGCAGCAAATTGACTAGCGGGGCGCAGGGTGAGCAGTTCTTC. Protein product: CASSKLTSGAQGEQFF.

The gene calls are TRBV5-4 and TRBJ2-1; weak D call: TRBD2 (6 bases). V lost 4 bases, J lost 14 bases, and 16 bases lay in between. Germline loops: CDR1 SGHNT, CDR2 YYREEE (reference sequence). The CDR3 totals 12 residues. CDR3 loop: CASSPPGLLEFF. The CDR3 bases are TGTGCCAGCAGCCCCCCGGGACTCCTTGAGTTCTTC.

The chain carries TRBV12-3 or TRBV12-4 and TRBJ2-1; D unresolved. With 3 bases removed from V and 9 bases from J, the gap between germline ends came to 9 bases. This CDR3 is 12 amino acids long. The CDR3 DNA reads TGTGCCAGCAGTTTCGAAGGAGCTGAGCAGTTCTTC. Amino acids: CASSFEGAEQFF.

The chain is built from TRBV15 and TRBJ1-6; D might be TRBD1 (5 bases). From germline, CDR1 is LNHNV and CDR2 YYDKDF (reference sequence). The V gene lost 1 base and the J gene lost 10 bases, with 14 bases spanning the gap. The CDR3 is made up of 15 amino acids. The CDR3 DNA is TGTGCCACCAGCAGAGTCCGCGGGGCCGGATCACCCCTCCACTTT. It yields the protein CATSRVRGAGSPLHF.

This chain joins TRBV7-3 and TRBJ1-2; D might be TRBD1 (5 bases). From germline, CDR1 is SGHTA and CDR2 FQGTGA. The V gene lost 2 bases and the J gene lost 7 bases, with 17 bases spanning the gap. This CDR3 contains 15 residues. The CDR3 region is CASSLVRTSSRGYTF. The CDR3 region has the DNA TGTGCCAGCAGCTTAGTGAGGACATCCTCCCGTGGCTACACCTTC.

This chain connects TRBV5-1 to TRBJ2-1; 7 bases line up with TRBD2. This CDR3 is built from 13 residues. V trimming: 2 bases; J trimming: 7 bases; junction bases outside the gene matches: 3. In germline, CDR1 is SGHRS, CDR2 YFSETQ. The CDR3 spells CASSFDSGNEQFF. CDR3 sequence (DNA): TGCGCCAGCAGCTTTGATAGCGGGAATGAGCAGTTCTTC.

The chain links TRBV11-3 to TRBJ2-4; D unclear. The V end was cut by 1 base, the J end by 0 bases, with 4 bases between. The CDR3 totals 14 residues. The germline V gene has CDR1 SGHNT and CDR2 YENEEA. This CDR3 reads CASSLAIAKNIQYF. The CDR3 DNA follows: TGTGCCAGCAGCTTAGCCATAGCCAAAAACATTCAGTACTTC.